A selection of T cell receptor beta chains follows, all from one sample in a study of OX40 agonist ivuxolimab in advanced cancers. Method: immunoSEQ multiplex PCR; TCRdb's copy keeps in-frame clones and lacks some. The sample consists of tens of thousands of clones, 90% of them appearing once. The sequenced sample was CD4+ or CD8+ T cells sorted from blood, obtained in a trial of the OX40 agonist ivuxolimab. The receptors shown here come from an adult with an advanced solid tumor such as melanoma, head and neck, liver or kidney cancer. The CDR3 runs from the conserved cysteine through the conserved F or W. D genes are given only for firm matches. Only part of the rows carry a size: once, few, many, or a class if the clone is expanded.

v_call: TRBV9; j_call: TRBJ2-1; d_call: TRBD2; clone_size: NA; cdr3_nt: TGTGCCAGCAGCTCTCGACTAGCTTACAATGAGCAGTTCTTC; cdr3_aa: CASSSRLAYNEQFF
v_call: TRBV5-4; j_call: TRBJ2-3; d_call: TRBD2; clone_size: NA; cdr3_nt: TGTGCCAGCAGCTTGGTTGGTCTAGCGGGTCTCACAGATACGCAGTATTTT; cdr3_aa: CASSLVGLAGLTDTQYF
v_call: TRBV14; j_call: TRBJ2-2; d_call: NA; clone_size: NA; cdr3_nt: TGTGCCAGCAGCCAAGTGGTCCCAGGGTGGGACACCGGGGAGCTGTTTTTT; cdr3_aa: CASSQVVPGWDTGELFF
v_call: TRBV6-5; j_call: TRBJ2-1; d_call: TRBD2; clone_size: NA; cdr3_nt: TGTGCCAGCAGTTCGGGGGGGGGAGGTTACAATGAGCAGTTCTTC; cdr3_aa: CASSSGGGGYNEQFF
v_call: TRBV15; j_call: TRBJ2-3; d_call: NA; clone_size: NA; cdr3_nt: TGTGCCACCAGCAGAGATCAGGCAGGCACAGATACGCAGTATTTT; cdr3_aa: CATSRDQAGTDTQYF
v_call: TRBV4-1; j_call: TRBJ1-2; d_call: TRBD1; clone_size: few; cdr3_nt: TGCGCCAGCAGCCAAGTCCGGACAGGGACGGGTGGCTACACCTTC; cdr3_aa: CASSQVRTGTGGYTF
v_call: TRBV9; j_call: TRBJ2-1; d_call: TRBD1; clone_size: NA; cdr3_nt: TGTGCCAGCACCGCAGGGGGACAGTCGGGCGATGAGCAGTTCTTC; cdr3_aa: CASTAGGQSGDEQFF
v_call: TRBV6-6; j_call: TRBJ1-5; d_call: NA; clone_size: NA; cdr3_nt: TGTGCCAGCAGTTACGACGGACAACTCAATCAGCCCCAGCATTTT; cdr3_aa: CASSYDGQLNQPQHF
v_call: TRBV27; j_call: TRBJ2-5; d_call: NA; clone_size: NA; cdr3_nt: TGTGCCAGCAGATCCCGGGCCCAATTTCCACCGACCCAGTACTTC; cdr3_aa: CASRSRAQFPPTQYF
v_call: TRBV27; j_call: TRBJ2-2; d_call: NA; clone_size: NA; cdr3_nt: TGTGCCAGCAGTTCAAGGGGTTCCGGGGAGCTGTTTTTT; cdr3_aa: CASSSRGSGELFF
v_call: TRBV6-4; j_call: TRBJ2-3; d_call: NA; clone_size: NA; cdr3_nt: TGTGCCAGCAGGGACTTAGGGAGGTTCCAGGGCACAGATACGCAGTATTTT; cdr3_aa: CASRDLGRFQGTDTQYF
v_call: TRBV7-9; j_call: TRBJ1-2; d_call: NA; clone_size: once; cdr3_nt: TGTGCCAGCAGCTTAAGCTATGGCTACACCTTC; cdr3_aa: CASSLSYGYTF
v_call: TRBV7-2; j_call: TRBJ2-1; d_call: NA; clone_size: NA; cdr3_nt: TGTGCCAGCAGCTTATATTGGACCAACAATGAGCAGTTCTTC; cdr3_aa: CASSLYWTNNEQFF
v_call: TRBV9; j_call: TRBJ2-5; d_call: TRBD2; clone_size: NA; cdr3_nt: TGTGCCAGCAGCGTCGGACCCGGACTAGCGGAACAAGAGACCCAGTACTTC; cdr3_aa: CASSVGPGLAEQETQYF
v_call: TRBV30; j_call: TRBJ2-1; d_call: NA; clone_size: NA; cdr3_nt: TGTGCCTGGGATGAGACCTCCTACAATGAGCAGTTCTTC; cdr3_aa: CAWDETSYNEQFF
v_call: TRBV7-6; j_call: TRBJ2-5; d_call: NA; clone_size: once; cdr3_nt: TGTGCCAGCAGCTTAGGTGGGCCCGAGGGGTTCTACTTC; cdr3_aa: CASSLGGPEGFYF
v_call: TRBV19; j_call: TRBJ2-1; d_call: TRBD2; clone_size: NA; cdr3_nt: TGTGCCAGTAGTATTAGCGGGACTAGCGGGAGGCGGGAGCAGTTCTTC; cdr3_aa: CASSISGTSGRREQFF
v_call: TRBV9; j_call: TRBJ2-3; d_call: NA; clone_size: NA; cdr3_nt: TGTGCCAGCAGCGTAGTTGGCGCCACAGATACGCAGTATTTT; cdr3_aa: CASSVVGATDTQYF
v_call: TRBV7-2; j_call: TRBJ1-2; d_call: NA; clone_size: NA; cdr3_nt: TGTGCCAGCAGCGTTATAGGGAGAGATAACTATGGCTACACCTTC; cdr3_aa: CASSVIGRDNYGYTF
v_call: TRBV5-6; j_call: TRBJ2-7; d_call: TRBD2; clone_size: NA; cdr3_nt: TGTGCCAGCAGCTTAACTAGCGGGAGCTCCTACGAGCAGTACTTC; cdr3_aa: CASSLTSGSSYEQYF
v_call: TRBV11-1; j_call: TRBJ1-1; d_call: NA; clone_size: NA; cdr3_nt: TGTGCCAGCAGCCCAGGATGGGGCGCTGAAGCTTTCTTT; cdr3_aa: CASSPGWGAEAFF
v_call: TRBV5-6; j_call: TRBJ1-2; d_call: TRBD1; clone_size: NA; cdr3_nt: TGTGCCAGCAGCCAGAGACAGGGCCTAACCCTCTATGGCTACACCTTC; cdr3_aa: CASSQRQGLTLYGYTF
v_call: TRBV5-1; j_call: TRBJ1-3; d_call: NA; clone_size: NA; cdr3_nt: TGCGCCAGCAGCTTTTACGGTTCTGGAAACACCATATATTTT; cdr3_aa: CASSFYGSGNTIYF
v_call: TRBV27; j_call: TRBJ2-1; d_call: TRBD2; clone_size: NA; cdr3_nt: TGTGCCAGCAGTTTAGGTACTAGCGGGATTAATGAGCAGTTCTTC; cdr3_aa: CASSLGTSGINEQFF
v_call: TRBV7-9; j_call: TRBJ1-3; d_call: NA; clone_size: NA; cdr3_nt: TGTGCCAGCAGCTCTCCACTCGACAGGCGCTCTGGAAACACCATATATTTT; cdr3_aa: CASSSPLDRRSGNTIYF
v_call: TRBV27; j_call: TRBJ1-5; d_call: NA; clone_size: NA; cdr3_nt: TGTGCCAGCAGTTTTCGGAATCAGCCCCAGCATTTT; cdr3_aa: CASSFRNQPQHF
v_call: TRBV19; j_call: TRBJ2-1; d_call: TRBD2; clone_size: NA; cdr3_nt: TGTGCCAGTACCTTTGGGACTAGCCGTTACAATGAGCAGTTCTTC; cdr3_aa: CASTFGTSRYNEQFF
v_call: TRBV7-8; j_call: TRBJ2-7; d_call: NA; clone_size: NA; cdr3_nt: TGTGCCAGCAGCCACATTGACGAAGACCCTTATGCCGAGCAGTACTTC; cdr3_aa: CASSHIDEDPYAEQYF
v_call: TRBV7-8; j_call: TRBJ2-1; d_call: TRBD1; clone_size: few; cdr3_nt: TGTGCCAGCAGCTTAGGTCGGGAAGAGACAGGGTCTCACAATGAGCAGTTCTTC; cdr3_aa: CASSLGREETGSHNEQFF
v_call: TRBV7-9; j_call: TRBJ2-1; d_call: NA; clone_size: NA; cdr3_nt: TGTGCCATCGGGACTCCGGTGGTCGATGAGCAGTTCTTC; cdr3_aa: CAIGTPVVDEQFF
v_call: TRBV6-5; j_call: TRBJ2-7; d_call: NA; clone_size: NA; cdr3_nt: TGTGCCAGCAGTTTACTAGCAGACTACGAGCAGTACTTC; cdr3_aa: CASSLLADYEQYF
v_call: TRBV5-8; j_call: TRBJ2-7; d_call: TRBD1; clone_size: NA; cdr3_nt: TGTGCCAGCACCGGGACAGGGGGCATGGGCTACGAGCAGTACTTC; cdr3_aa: CASTGTGGMGYEQYF
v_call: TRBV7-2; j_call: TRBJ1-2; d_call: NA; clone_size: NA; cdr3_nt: TGTGCCAGCAGCTTATTGAGGGAGACTAACTATGGCTACACCTTC; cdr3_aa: CASSLLRETNYGYTF
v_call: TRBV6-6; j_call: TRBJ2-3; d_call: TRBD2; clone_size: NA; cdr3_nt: TGTGCCAGCAGTTGGCCTAGCGGGAGGACAGATACGCAGTATTTT; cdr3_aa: CASSWPSGRTDTQYF
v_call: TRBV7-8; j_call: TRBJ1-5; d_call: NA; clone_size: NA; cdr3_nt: TGTGCCAGCAGCTCGGAAATGCGGGATCAGCCCCAGCATTTT; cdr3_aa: CASSSEMRDQPQHF
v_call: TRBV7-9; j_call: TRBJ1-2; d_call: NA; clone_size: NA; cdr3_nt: TGTGCCAGCAGCCAGATACCGGGGGCCTATGGCTACACCTTC; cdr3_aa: CASSQIPGAYGYTF
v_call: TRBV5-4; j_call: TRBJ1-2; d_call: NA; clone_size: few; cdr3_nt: TGTGCCAGCAGCGATATAGAGTTGGACAAAGCTAACTATGGCTACACCTTC; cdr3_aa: CASSDIELDKANYGYTF
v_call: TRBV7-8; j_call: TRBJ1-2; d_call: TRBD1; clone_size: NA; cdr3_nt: TGTGCCAGCAGCTTGCGGACAGGGGAATGGAACTATGGCTACACCTTC; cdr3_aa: CASSLRTGEWNYGYTF
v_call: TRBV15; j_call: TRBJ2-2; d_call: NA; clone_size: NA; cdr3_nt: TGTGCCACCAGCCGGCGACCGGTCGGGGAGCTGTTTTTT; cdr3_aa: CATSRRPVGELFF
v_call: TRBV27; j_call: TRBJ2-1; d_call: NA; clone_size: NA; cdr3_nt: TGTGCCAGCAGTTTGGAAGCAGGTAGCTCCTACAATGAGCAGTTCTTC; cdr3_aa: CASSLEAGSSYNEQFF
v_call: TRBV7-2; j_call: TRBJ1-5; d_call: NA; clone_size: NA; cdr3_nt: TGTGCCAGCAGCTTAGGAGGGTATAATCAGCCCCAGCATTTT; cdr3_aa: CASSLGGYNQPQHF
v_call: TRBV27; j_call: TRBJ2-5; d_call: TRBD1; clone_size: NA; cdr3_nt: TGTGCCAGCAGTCTGCAGCCGACAGGGTCTTTGGAGACCCAGTACTTC; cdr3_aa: CASSLQPTGSLETQYF
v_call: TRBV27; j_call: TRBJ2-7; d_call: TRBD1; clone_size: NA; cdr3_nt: TGTGCCAGCAGTCTCCGGGACAGATCCTACGAGCAGTACTTC; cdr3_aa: CASSLRDRSYEQYF
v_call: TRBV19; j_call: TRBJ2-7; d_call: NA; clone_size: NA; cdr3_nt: TGTGCCAGTAGTACCCCACTAGCTGGGTACGAGCAGTACTTC; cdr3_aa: CASSTPLAGYEQYF
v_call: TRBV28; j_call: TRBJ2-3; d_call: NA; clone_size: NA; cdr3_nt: TGTGCCAGCAGTCCCGGCCGTAGCGTCTACACAGATACGCAGTATTTT; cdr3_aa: CASSPGRSVYTDTQYF
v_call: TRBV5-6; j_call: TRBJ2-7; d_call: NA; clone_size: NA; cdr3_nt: TGTGCCAGCAGCTTGGGTAACTACGAGCAGTACTTC; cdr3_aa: CASSLGNYEQYF
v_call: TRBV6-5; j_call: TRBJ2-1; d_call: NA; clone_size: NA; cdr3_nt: TGTGCCAGTCGACTCTACAATGAGCAGTTCTTC; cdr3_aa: CASRLYNEQFF
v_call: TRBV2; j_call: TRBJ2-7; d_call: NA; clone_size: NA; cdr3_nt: TGTGCCAGCAGTCCCGGGGCGGTAAACTACGAGCAGTACTTC; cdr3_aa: CASSPGAVNYEQYF
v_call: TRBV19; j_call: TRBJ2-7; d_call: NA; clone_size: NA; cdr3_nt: TGTGCCAGTAGTTTCGGAGGCAAAAACTACGAGCAGTACTTC; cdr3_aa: CASSFGGKNYEQYF